These 18 T cell receptor beta chains were sequenced from one sample in a study of blood T cells in healthy people across ages. Through a sample-barcoded 5' primer and a J-beta primer mix, a second PCR was run for roughly 6 to 11 cycles. Each CDR3 protein gets one entry after TCRdb re-called the 5' RACE reads with MiXCR. The data show about 800,000 distinct CDR3 sequences, around half seen once. What was sequenced was blood. Receptors originate from an older man in good health.

The chain joins TRBV9 to TRBJ2-3; D is unresolved. Looked up from germline, CDR1 is SGDLS and CDR2 is YYNGEE. V was cut by 3 bases and J by 5 bases, with 13 bases left in between. The CDR3 totals 14 residues. The CDR3 sequence: CASSARITEDTQYF. In DNA, the CDR3 is TGTGCCAGCAGCGCCAGAATTACGGAAGATACGCAGTATTTT.

This clonotype was counted a few times. V usage is TRBV24-1 and J usage is TRBJ1-5; no reliable D call. The V and J ends lost 4 bases and 6 bases respectively, with 9 bases between them. Looked up from germline, CDR1 is KGHDR and CDR2 is SFDVKD. The CDR3 sequence is 13 residues long. The CDR3 sequence is CATSEGSSQPQHF. CDR3 nucleotide sequence: TGTGCCACCAGTGAAGGCAGCTCTCAGCCCCAGCATTTT.

This clonotype was found once. The CDR3 DNA reads as TGTGCCAGCAGCTCAAGATCGGCCGGGACAGGCATTAATGAGCAGTTCTTC. This gives the protein CASSSRSAGTGINEQFF. The chain carries TRBV7-2 and TRBJ2-1; TRBD1 matches 8 bases. With V trimmed by 4 bases and J by 7 bases, 15 bases remained unmatched. The V gene's germline CDR1 is SGHTA and CDR2 FQGNSA. The CDR3 runs to 17 residues.

Concerning this clonotype itself: One end of the junction does not line up with germline, which may come from a read error. V is TRBV11-3 and J is TRBJ2-3; D not certain. Germline V gives CDR1 SGHNT, CDR2 YENEEA. The CDR3 sequence is 15 residues long. The CDR3, as DNA: TGTGCCTGCAGCCCACAGCCTGAGAACTCAGATACGCAGTATTTT. It is translated as CACSPQPENSDTQYF.

This clonotype was seen ten or more times. The CDR3, as DNA: TGTGCCAGCAGTGAATATCACGGCACCTACGAGCAGTACTTC. Translated: CASSEYHGTYEQYF. V and J are TRBV25-1 and TRBJ2-7; unclear D gene. The V end lost 0 bases, the J end lost 2 bases, and 8 bases lay between the germline ends. This CDR3 is built from 14 residues. CDR1 is MGHDK and CDR2 is SYGVNS in the germline V gene.

V is TRBV30 and J is TRBJ2-7, with a weak D call TRBD1 (6 bases). The CDR3 spans 12 residues. Germline V CDR1 and CDR2: GTSNPN, SVGIG (reference sequence). The V end was cut by 3 bases, the J end by 3 bases, with 9 bases between. The DNA for the CDR3 is TGTGCCTGGAGCACAGGGAGCTACGAGCAGTACTTC. Residues: CAWSTGSYEQYF.

This clonotype turned up a few times. This chain links TRBV24-1 with TRBJ2-2; D ambiguous. The CDR3 is 14 amino acids. The V gene lost 8 bases and the J gene lost 1 base, with 10 bases spanning the gap. Germline CDR1 and CDR2: KGHDR and SFDVKD. CDR3 amino acids: CATTSRGNTGELFF. DNA of the CDR3: TGTGCCACCACCTCCCGAGGGAACACCGGGGAGCTGTTTTTT.

This clonotype was recorded many times. This rearrangement joins TRBV11-3 to TRBJ2-3; D possibly corresponds to TRBD2 (5 bases). Germline-derived CDR1 and CDR2 are SGHNT and YENEEA. This CDR3 contains 14 residues. The V end lost 5 bases, the J end lost 2 bases, and 11 bases lay between the germline ends. The CDR3 DNA is TGTGCCAGCAGCGTAAGCGGATTCACAGATACGCAGTATTTT. It is translated as CASSVSGFTDTQYF.

V is TRBV11-2 and J is TRBJ2-1, with 11 nucleotides matching TRBD2. V lost 4 bases to trimming and J lost 2 bases; unmatched junction nucleotides: 7. CDR1 SGHAT and CDR2 FQNNGV come from the germline V gene. This CDR3 is built from 17 residues. In DNA, the CDR3 is TGTGCCAGCAGCTCTGGGGGGACTAGCGGACCCTACAATGAGCAGTTCTTC. It translates to CASSSGGTSGPYNEQFF.

The V and J genes are TRBV20-1 and TRBJ2-7, with TRBD1 identical over 7 bases. V gave up 5 bases and J gave up 5 bases; unmatched junction bases: 9. The CDR3 spans 13 residues. Germline CDR1 and CDR2: DFQATT and SNEGSKA (reference sequence). DNA of the CDR3: TGCAGTGCTCGAGGACAGGAGTCCAACGAGCAGTACTTC. It specifies CSARGQESNEQYF.

This clonotype was seen a few times. The rearrangement uses TRBV28 and TRBJ1-6, with D maybe TRBD1 (5 bases). The CDR3 is 13 residues long. The germline V gene has CDR1 MDHEN and CDR2 SYDVKM. V was shortened by 6 bases and J by 2 bases, with 5 bases between the two germline ends. The CDR3 region is CASRGPYNSPLHF. The CDR3 DNA sequence: TGTGCCAGCAGGGGGCCCTATAATTCACCCCTCCACTTT.

This chain links TRBV3-1 with TRBJ2-5; 8 positions match TRBD2. Germline V lookup: CDR1 LGHDT, CDR2 YNNKEL (reference sequence). The CDR3 runs 15 residues. V gave up 2 bases and J gave up 2 bases; unmatched junction bases: 4. The CDR3 DNA follows: TGTGCCAGCAGCCAAAGCGGCGGGGGGCAAGAGACCCAGTACTTC. Translating it yields CASSQSGGGQETQYF.

On this clonotype: A much larger clonotype is one base distant, so this may be a read error. The chain has TRBV20-1 and TRBJ2-1; D tentatively reads TRBD1 or TRBD2 (6 bases each). The CDR3 is 14 amino acids. Germline V lookup: CDR1 DFQATT, CDR2 SNEGSKA (reference sequence). V was pared by 3 bases and J by 13 bases, with 22 bases between. CDR3 loop: CSASYRVGGEAQFF. The CDR3 nucleotides read TGCAGTGCTAGCTACAGGGTGGGGGGTGAGGCCCAGTTCTTC.

This rearrangement joins TRBV7-9 to TRBJ2-1; 7 bases are a match to TRBD2. The CDR3 length is 17 residues. Unmatched junction bases numbered 9, after V lost 1 base and J lost 3 bases. Germline V CDR1 and CDR2: SEHNR, FQNEAQ (reference sequence). The CDR3 nucleotides are TGTGCCAGCAGCTTAGGGAGGTCATGGGACTACTACAATGAGCAGTTCTTC. Its translation is CASSLGRSWDYYNEQFF.

The chain uses TRBV30 and TRBJ2-5; maybe TRBD2 (5 bases). The CDR3 has 16 amino acids. The ends were cut back, 2 bases at V and 1 base at J, with 17 bases in the middle. The germline CDR1 and CDR2 sequences are GTSNPN and SVGIG (reference sequence). This CDR3 reads CAWSTDQVGLQETQYF. Written as DNA, the CDR3 is TGTGCCTGGAGTACAGATCAAGTAGGACTCCAAGAGACCCAGTACTTC.

In its sample, this clonotype was seen a few times. An end of the junction differs from the germline gene, which may be a read error. The chain carries TRBV12-3 or TRBV12-4 and TRBJ2-4; maybe TRBD2 (7 bases). The CDR3 sequence is 13 residues long. The CDR3 DNA sequence: TGTGCCAGCAGCTGGTCGGCGGGGGCACCCCTATTCTTC. As protein: CASSWSAGAPLFF.

The chain has TRBV5-1 and TRBJ2-5; TRBD2 aligns across 8 bases. There are 15 residues in the CDR3. Germline CDR1 SGHRS, CDR2 YFSETQ. V lost 5 bases to trimming and J lost 11 bases; unmatched junction nucleotides: 17. The CDR3 loop is CASRPRGAGADEQYF. DNA for the CDR3: TGCGCCAGCAGGCCGCGGGGAGCGGGAGCAGATGAGCAGTACTTC.

This clonotype occurred once. The chain joins TRBV5-1 to TRBJ2-1; TRBD2 aligns across 14 bases. Germline V gives CDR1 SGHRS, CDR2 YFSETQ. V gave up 3 bases and J gave up 9 bases; unmatched junction bases: 5. This CDR3 is built from 15 residues. The CDR3: CASSSGTSGSFEQFF. CDR3 DNA sequence: TGCGCCAGCAGCTCCGGGACTAGCGGGAGTTTTGAGCAGTTCTTC.